This TCR beta chain stems from a study of tumor-infiltrating lymphocytes in localized non-small cell lung cancer. Study details: From each patient, both tumor and uninvolved lung, non-adjacent to tumor, were sampled. General study results and limits: IM1 and IM2 tumors showed no difference in T-cell fraction.

Some clones are missing from TCRdb's copy, which holds only in-frame ones; the method was immunoSEQ multiplex PCR. The sample contains about 16,000 clones, almost 70% of which appear only once. About this clone itself: Antigen specificity is unknown.

V gave up 7 bases and J gave up 8 bases; unmatched junction bases: 19. Germline V gene data show CDR1 as MNHEY and CDR2 as SMNVEV (reference sequence). This CDR3 region has 17 residues. The sequenced material came from lung tumor tissue. The chain couples TRBV27 to TRBJ2-1; 8 bases align to TRBD2. The TCR comes from a human donor with non-small cell lung cancer. The CDR3 sequence is CASKGWGPWSGSYEQFF. The CDR3 bases are TGTGCCAGCAAGGGGTGGGGGCCGTGGAGCGGGAGTTATGAGCAGTTCTTC.